This TCR delta chain was sequenced for a study of Vδ1+ human thymocytes. Study results and limitations: In the thymus, TRG and TRD repertoires looked highly polyclonal with Gaussian CDR3 lengths. Unlike peripheral blood Vdelta1+ controls, thymic delta-chain sequences included around 21% Vdelta2 and few Vdelta3. The authors advised highly purified populations and single-cell validation.

Extracted RNA was reverse transcribed into cDNA. Multiplex PCR used pooled V-gene forward primers and a constant-region reverse primer to amplify CDR3s. TCRdb re-processed the multiplex PCR reads using CATT. The sample has 20,000 to 25,000 delta-chain clones; 8% to 10% are singletons. Alphabeta T cells were depleted, then CD3+ Vdelta1+ Vdelta2- thymocytes were FACS-sorted. Vdelta1+ thymocyte sorts reached between roughly 98% and 99.6% purity. This clone was counted a few times. The antigen is undetermined. V shed 0 bases and J 0 bases; nucleotides not matched to a gene: 16. Germline V gene data show CDR1 as TSWWSYY and CDR2 as QGS. The CDR3 has 22 amino acids.

V and J are TRDV1 and TRDJ1; TRDD3 agrees at 13 bases. The sequence was obtained from a child less than two years old who had congenital heart surgery. The specimen was Vdelta1+ gamma-delta thymocytes from the thymus. Subset here: FACS-sorted CD3+ TCRalphabeta- TCRVdelta1+ TCRVdelta2- thymocytes. As DNA, the CDR3 is TGTGCTCTTGGGGAACTATCTTCCTACGTACTGGGGGATACGGGTTACACCGATAAACTCATCTTT. Protein: CALGELSSYVLGDTGYTDKLIF.